A single sample is the source of the 32 T cell receptor beta chains below, sequenced in a study of control samples from healthy donors and cancer patients. Measured with immunoSEQ multiplex PCR; TCRdb has only the in-frame clones, and not every one. Among about 170,000 clones listed, 91% were seen once. Sequenced: blood. These receptors originate from a woman in her 30s in good health.

This clone was observed a single time. The V call is TRBV12-5, the J call TRBJ2-7; D ambiguous. The CDR3 totals 14 residues. V was shortened by 0 bases and J by 2 bases, with 8 bases between the two germline ends. CDR1 is LGHNT, CDR2 FRNRAP, per germline. CDR3: CASGLVNGPYEQYF. The CDR3, as DNA: TGTGCTAGTGGTTTGGTAAACGGCCCCTACGAGCAGTACTTC. The whole variable domain, filled in from reference TRBV12-5 and TRBJ2-7, reads DARVTQTPRHKVTEMGQEVTMRCQPILGHNTVFWYRQTMMQGLELLAYFRNRAPLDDSGMPKDRFSAEMPDATLATLKIQPSEPRDSAVYFCASGLVNGPYEQYFGPGTRLTVT.

The gene calls are TRBV6-1 and TRBJ1-2, with TRBD1 as a possible D gene (6 bases). This CDR3 is built from 13 residues. Trimming pared 3 bases from V and 4 bases from J, leaving 9 bases between. Germline CDR1 MNHNS, CDR2 SASEGT. The CDR3 DNA sequence: TGTGCCAGCAGTGAGCAGGGGAGCTATGGCTACACCTTC. Residues: CASSEQGSYGYTF.

The rearrangement joins TRBV9 to TRBJ2-2, with a tentative D call TRBD2 (5 bases). The CDR3 extends over 15 amino acids. The V and J ends lost 4 bases and 1 base respectively, with 11 bases between them. Germline values: CDR1 SGDLS, CDR2 YYNGEE. The CDR3 DNA is TGTGCCAGCAGCCCAATACGGGGGAACACCGGGGAGCTGTTTTTT. The encoded protein is CASSPIRGNTGELFF.

V gene TRBV10-2 combines with J gene TRBJ1-1, with D possibly being TRBD1 (6 bases). Germline CDR1 and CDR2: WSHSY and SAAADI. V was shortened by 6 bases and J by 1 base, with 9 bases between the two germline ends. This CDR3 has 13 amino acids. CDR3 region: CASRKQGNTEAFF. The CDR3 nucleotides read TGCGCCAGCAGGAAACAGGGGAACACTGAAGCTTTCTTT.

The chain has TRBV27 and TRBJ1-6; 7 bases line up with TRBD1. The CDR3 has 14 amino acids. The V gene's germline CDR1 is MNHEY and CDR2 SMNVEV (reference sequence). V was pared by 6 bases and J by 4 bases, with 3 bases of the junction left unmatched. The CDR3 DNA reads TGTGCCAGCAGGACAGGGCCTTATAATTCACCCCTCCACTTT. Residues: CASRTGPYNSPLHF.

This clone has only one observation. The chain recombines TRBV5-8 with TRBJ2-2, with 11 positions matching TRBD2. Unmatched junction bases numbered 3, after V lost 2 bases and J lost 0 bases. CDR1 is SGHTS and CDR2 is YDEGEE in the germline V gene. The CDR3 runs 17 residues. DNA for the CDR3: TGTGCCAGCAGCTTCCCGACTAGCGGGGCGAACACCGGGGAGCTGTTTTTT. Translation gives CASSFPTSGANTGELFF. Filled out from reference TRBV5-8 and TRBJ2-2, the complete variable domain reads EAGVTQSPTHLIKTRGQQATLRCSPISGHTSVYWYQQALGLGLQFLLWYDEGEERNRGNFPPRFSGRQFPNYSSELNVNALELEDSALYLCASSFPTSGANTGELFFGEGSRLTVL.

CDR3 nucleotides: TGTGCCAGCAGTCGAGGACAGGCCTACACTGAAGCTTTCTTT. Its translation is CASSRGQAYTEAFF. The chain links TRBV6-5 to TRBJ1-1; 7 nucleotides agree with TRBD1. The germline gives CDR1 MNHEY, CDR2 SVGAGI. The CDR3 length is 14 residues. Trimming at V came to 5 bases and at J to 3 bases, leaving 6 bases not matched to a gene.

The gene calls are TRBV18 and TRBJ1-1; the match to TRBD1 covers 9 bases. Trimming cost V 0 bases and J 1 base; bases outside gene matches: 0. This CDR3 is built from 15 residues. Germline V gives CDR1 KGHSH, CDR2 LQKENI. The CDR3 DNA reads as TGTGCCAGCTCACCACCGGGACAGGGGAACACTGAAGCTTTCTTT. Encoded protein: CASSPPGQGNTEAFF.

The V gene is TRBV19, the J gene TRBJ2-5, with 15 nucleotides matching TRBD2. Germline V CDR1 and CDR2: LNHDA, SQIVND (reference sequence). CDR3 length equals 18 residues. J lost 1 base, V lost 3 bases, and 6 bases had no gene match. The CDR3 reads CASSISPGLAGGQETQYF. CDR3 sequence (DNA): TGTGCCAGTAGTATTTCCCCGGGACTAGCGGGGGGCCAAGAGACCCAGTACTTC.

The chain carries TRBV11-2 and TRBJ2-2; the match to TRBD2 covers 11 bases. This CDR3 comprises 19 residues. The germline V gene encodes CDR1 SGHAT and CDR2 FQNNGV. Losses at the gene ends were 4 bases for V and 4 bases for J; bases not matched to a gene: 14. The CDR3: CASSSVPILAGGGTGELFF. CDR3 sequence (DNA): TGTGCCAGCAGCTCCGTTCCGATCCTAGCGGGAGGAGGCACCGGGGAGCTGTTTTTT. Drawing the rest from reference TRBV11-2 and TRBJ2-2, the complete variable domain is EAGVAQSPRYKIIEKRQSVAFWCNPISGHATLYWYQQILGQGPKLLIQFQNNGVVDDSQLPKDRFSAERLKGVDSTLKIQPAKLEDSAVYLCASSSVPILAGGGTGELFFGEGSRLTVL.

The chain has TRBV2 and TRBJ1-4; TRBD1 aligns across 8 bases. The trim removed 3 bases at V and 0 bases at J, leaving 0 bases unmatched. This CDR3 has 15 amino acids. The V gene's germline CDR1 is SNHLY and CDR2 FYNNEI. DNA of the CDR3: TGTGCCAGCAGTGAGACAGGGGCAACTAATGAAAAACTGTTTTTT. Translating it yields CASSETGATNEKLFF. The full variable domain, completed using reference TRBV2 and TRBJ1-4, is EPEVTQTPSHQVTQMGQEVILRCVPISNHLYFYWYRQILGQKVEFLVSFYNNEISEKSEIFDDQFSVERPDGSNFTLKIRSTKLEDSAMYFCASSETGATNEKLFFGSGTQLSVL.

The rearrangement joins TRBV24-1 to TRBJ2-1; 8 bases match TRBD2. CDR1 and CDR2 (germline): KGHDR, SFDVKD. V shed 3 bases, J shed 0 bases, and the junction held 3 bases outside the gene matches. The CDR3 consists of 16 residues. CDR3 protein: CATSDAGTSSYNEQFF. CDR3 in DNA: TGTGCCACCAGTGATGCGGGGACTAGCTCCTACAATGAGCAGTTCTTC.

The chain carries TRBV29-1 and TRBJ2-3; either TRBD1 or TRBD2 may fit D (5 bases each). The CDR3 contains 13 residues. CDR1 and CDR2 (germline): SQVTM, ANQGSEA. V lost 4 bases, J lost 4 bases, and 12 bases lay in between. This CDR3 is CSVGDLHSDTQYF. CDR3 nucleotides: TGCAGCGTTGGGGACCTCCACTCAGATACGCAGTATTTT.

This sequence joins TRBV10-3 and TRBJ2-7; D is perhaps TRBD1 (6 bases). Germline V gives CDR1 ENHRY, CDR2 SYGVKD. V gave up 4 bases and J gave up 3 bases, with 10 bases separating them. CDR3 length: 13 residues. The CDR3 here is CAISAGQFYEQYF. The DNA for the CDR3 is TGTGCCATCAGTGCCGGACAGTTCTACGAGCAGTACTTC.

J is TRBJ1-1 and V is TRBV7-2; the match to TRBD1 covers 9 bases. Germline V gives CDR1 SGHTA, CDR2 FQGNSA. V lost 4 bases, J lost 4 bases, and 10 bases stayed unmatched. This CDR3 contains 16 residues. The CDR3 DNA sequence: TGTGCCAGCAGCTCACCACAGGGGGCGGGCTCCACTGAAGCTTTCTTT. Its protein product is CASSSPQGAGSTEAFF.

The gene calls are TRBV5-1 and TRBJ2-3, with 10 bases identical to TRBD2. Germline CDR1 SGHRS, CDR2 YFSETQ. This CDR3 spans 16 amino acids. The trim removed 2 bases at V and 0 bases at J, leaving 3 bases unmatched. CDR3 residues: CASSLLTSGSTDTQYF. In DNA form, the CDR3 reads TGCGCCAGCAGCTTACTGACTAGCGGGAGCACAGATACGCAGTATTTT.

This clone was recorded only once. The chain has TRBV3-1 (or the pseudogene TRBV3-2) and TRBJ2-1; maybe TRBD1 (6 bases). Looked up from germline, CDR1 is LGHDT and CDR2 is YNNKEL (reference sequence). Deletions cut 1 base from V and 1 base from J, with 11 bases between. This CDR3 region has 16 residues. DNA for the CDR3: TGTGCCAGCAGCCAAGGGGGGCTCGTATCCTACAATGAGCAGTTCTTC. Encoded protein: CASSQGGLVSYNEQFF.

Concerning this clone itself: Other nucleotide sequences from this sample produce the same CDR3. V and J are TRBV6-4 and TRBJ2-6; D not resolved. This CDR3 is 14 amino acids long. V lost 2 bases to trimming and J lost 4 bases, with 6 bases between them. CDR1 MRHNA and CDR2 SNTAGT come from the germline V gene. As DNA, the CDR3 is TGTGCCAGCAGTGACAGGGCGGGGGCCAACGTCCTGACTTTC. Its translation is CASSDRAGANVLTF.

This clone was counted once. J is TRBJ1-2 and V is TRBV3-1 (or the pseudogene TRBV3-2), with D unclear. The CDR3 sequence is 15 residues long. The V end lost 0 bases, the J end lost 0 bases, and 8 bases lay between the germline ends. From germline, CDR1 is LGHDT and CDR2 YNNKEL (reference sequence). The CDR3 reads CASSQEGTPNYGYTF. In DNA form, the CDR3 reads TGTGCCAGCAGCCAAGAAGGCACCCCTAACTATGGCTACACCTTC.

The chain links TRBV28 to TRBJ1-2; weak D call: TRBD1 (6 bases). This CDR3 is 14 amino acids long. V lost 4 bases, J lost 5 bases, and 14 bases lay in between. Germline V gene lookup returns CDR1 MDHEN and CDR2 SYDVKM. DNA for the CDR3: TGTGCCAGCAGTTCCCAACAGGGAGGTTATGGCTACACCTTC. It yields the protein CASSSQQGGYGYTF.

V and J are TRBV5-1 and TRBJ1-1; the D gene is possibly TRBD1 (5 bases). The germline gives CDR1 SGHRS, CDR2 YFSETQ. There are 15 residues in the CDR3. The V gene lost 5 bases and the J gene lost 3 bases, with 17 bases spanning the gap. CDR3 DNA: TGCGCCAGCAGGGTTGGGGCGGGGGAGGACACTGAAGCTTTCTTT. Translated: CASRVGAGEDTEAFF.

This rearrangement joins TRBV12-5 to TRBJ2-2; a possible D gene is TRBD1 (6 bases). Trimming cost V 5 bases and J 6 bases, with 19 bases left between them. Germline CDR1 is LGHNT and CDR2 is FRNRAP. The CDR3 totals 16 residues. CDR3 nucleotide sequence: TGTGCTAGTGGTAGAGGACAGACGAAAGGCGCCGGGGAGCTGTTTTTT. Its translation is CASGRGQTKGAGELFF.

The chain couples TRBV24-1 to TRBJ2-2; 8 nucleotides agree with TRBD2. The J segment lost 4 bases and the V segment lost 8 bases, leaving 5 bases of the junction unmatched. This CDR3 is built from 14 residues. Germline CDR1 is KGHDR and CDR2 is SFDVKD. The DNA of the CDR3 is TGTGCCACCATGGACGGGGGGGGCACCGGGGAGCTGTTTTTT. As protein: CATMDGGGTGELFF.

As for this clone: The same CDR3 is also encoded by other DNA sequences in this sample. The V gene is TRBV7-2, the J gene TRBJ2-5; possibly TRBD2 for D (6 bases). CDR1 and CDR2 from the germline V gene are SGHTA and FQGNSA. The length of the CDR3 is 14 residues. V gave up 0 bases and J gave up 5 bases, with 10 bases separating them. The CDR3 DNA is TGTGCCAGCAGCTTAGCGGGAGGAAGCGAGACCCAGTACTTC. Its protein product is CASSLAGGSETQYF.

CDR3 protein: CASSLDRGTEAFF. In DNA, the CDR3 is TGTGCCAGCAGTTTAGACAGGGGCACTGAAGCTTTCTTT. The J gene is TRBJ1-1, the V gene TRBV12-3 or TRBV12-4; 7 bases map to TRBD1. Losses at the gene ends were 1 base for V and 4 bases for J; bases not matched to a gene: 0. This CDR3 contains 13 residues.

V is TRBV29-1 and J is TRBJ2-1; D uncertain. Germline V CDR1 and CDR2: SQVTM, ANQGSEA. The CDR3 totals 14 residues. V lost 4 bases, J lost 0 bases, and 10 bases lay in between. Here the CDR3 reads CSVVGQISYNEQFF. DNA of the CDR3: TGCAGCGTTGTAGGGCAGATCTCCTACAATGAGCAGTTCTTC.

The chain recombines TRBV30 with TRBJ2-7; possibly TRBD1 for D (5 bases). From germline, CDR1 is GTSNPN and CDR2 SVGIG (reference sequence). Trimming took 0 bases from V and 3 from J, leaving 9 bases between them. This CDR3 contains 13 residues. The CDR3 region is CAWSVLTDYEQYF. CDR3 bases: TGTGCCTGGAGTGTACTGACAGACTACGAGCAGTACTTC.

This clone was seen only once. The genes are TRBV20-1 and TRBJ1-5; 8 bases are shared with TRBD1. J was trimmed by 0 bases and V by 3 bases; bases with no gene match: 7. Germline-derived CDR1 and CDR2 are DFQATT and SNEGSKA (reference sequence). The CDR3 has 16 residues. This CDR3 is CSASSGGYYSNQPQHF. Written as DNA, the CDR3 is TGCAGTGCTAGTTCAGGGGGCTATTATAGCAATCAGCCCCAGCATTTT.

V gene TRBV15 combines with J gene TRBJ2-1; a weak D match, TRBD2 (6 bases). V lost 0 bases, J lost 0 bases, and 12 bases lay in between. The CDR3 covers 17 residues. Germline V gene lookup returns CDR1 LNHNV and CDR2 YYDKDF (reference sequence). In DNA form, the CDR3 reads TGTGCCACCAGCAGAGATTGGCGGGGAAGCTCCTACAATGAGCAGTTCTTC. This gives the protein CATSRDWRGSSYNEQFF.

The chain recombines TRBV6-2 or TRBV6-3 with TRBJ2-1, with a possible D match to TRBD1 (5 bases). Between the trimmed V and J ends, which lost 5 bases and 4 bases, there was a span of 9 bases. The CDR3 length is 13 residues. Germline CDR1 and CDR2: MNHEY and SVGEGT. CDR3 in amino acids: CASSRQRYNEQFF. The DNA of the CDR3 is TGTGCCAGCAGTCGACAGCGATACAATGAGCAGTTCTTC.

The chain has TRBV27 and TRBJ2-7; D gene unclear. Trimming left V 0 bases short and J 0 bases short, with 12 bases between. This CDR3 region has 16 residues. Germline V lookup: CDR1 MNHEY, CDR2 SMNVEV (reference sequence). The CDR3 is CASSLSRTFSSYEQYF. CDR3 coding DNA: TGTGCCAGCAGTTTATCCCGGACCTTTAGCTCCTACGAGCAGTACTTC.

The chain carries TRBV18 and TRBJ2-5; D gene uncertain. Trimming removed 1 base from V and 2 bases from J, with 5 bases in between. Germline assignment: CDR1 KGHSH and CDR2 LQKENI. The CDR3 sequence is 13 residues long. This CDR3 is CASSPLGQETQYF. CDR3 DNA: TGTGCCAGCTCACCACTGGGGCAAGAGACCCAGTACTTC.